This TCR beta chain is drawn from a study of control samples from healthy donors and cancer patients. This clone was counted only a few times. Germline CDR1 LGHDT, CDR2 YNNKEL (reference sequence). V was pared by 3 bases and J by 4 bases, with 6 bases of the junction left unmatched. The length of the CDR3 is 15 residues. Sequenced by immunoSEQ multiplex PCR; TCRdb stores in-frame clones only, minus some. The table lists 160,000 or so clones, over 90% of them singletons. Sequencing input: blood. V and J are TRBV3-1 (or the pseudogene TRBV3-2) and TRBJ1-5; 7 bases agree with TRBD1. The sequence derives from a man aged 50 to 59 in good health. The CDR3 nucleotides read TGTGCCAGCAGCCAGACAGGGACCCGTAATCAGCCCCAGCATTTT. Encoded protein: CASSQTGTRNQPQHF.